The next 20 T cell receptor beta chains were all read from a single sample in a study of OX40 agonist ivuxolimab in advanced cancers. Repertoires were generated with immunoSEQ multiplex PCR, while TCRdb's copy carries only in-frame clones and drops some. The sample records 57,000 or so clones, about nine tenths being singletons. The sample was CD4+ or CD8+ T cells sorted from blood, taken in a trial of the OX40 agonist ivuxolimab. The receptors were sampled from an adult with an advanced solid tumor such as melanoma, head and neck, liver or kidney cancer.

V usage is TRBV27 and J usage is TRBJ2-1; 11 bases agree with TRBD1. The CDR3 extends over 14 amino acids. The V segment lost 2 bases and the J segment 6 bases; nucleotides outside the gene matches: 0. From germline, CDR1 is MNHEY and CDR2 SMNVEV (reference sequence). The DNA of the CDR3 is TGTGCCAGCAGTTTAGGGACAGGGGGCAATGAGCAGTTCTTC. Translating it yields CASSLGTGGNEQFF.

The V gene is TRBV27, the J gene TRBJ1-4; TRBD1 aligns across 9 bases. In germline, CDR1 is MNHEY, CDR2 SMNVEV (reference sequence). Trimming cost V 5 bases and J 5 bases; bases outside gene matches: 9. The CDR3 is made up of 16 amino acids. Here the CDR3 DNA reads TGTGCCAGCAGTGCGGGACTCGGGACAGGGAATGAAAAACTGTTTTTT. It yields the protein CASSAGLGTGNEKLFF.

This clone was recorded many times. Other nucleotide sequences in the sample specify the same CDR3. The V and J genes are TRBV7-6 and TRBJ2-7, with D possibly called TRBD1 or TRBD2 (5 bases each). The CDR3 spans 13 residues. Germline V gives CDR1 SGHVS, CDR2 FNYEAQ. V lost 4 bases to trimming and J lost 3 bases, with 10 bases between them. The CDR3 DNA sequence: TGTGCCAGCAGCTCGGGGCCAAACTACGAGCAGTACTTC. As protein: CASSSGPNYEQYF. Supplemented by reference TRBV7-6 and TRBJ2-7, the full variable domain reads GAGVSQSPRYKVTKRGQDVALRCDPISGHVSLYWYRQALGQGPEFLTYFNYEAQQDKSGLPNDRFSAERPEGSISTLTIQRTEQRDSAMYRCASSSGPNYEQYFGPGTRLTVT.

This chain uses TRBV5-5 with TRBJ1-1; D ambiguous. CDR1 is SGHKS, CDR2 YYEKEE, per germline (reference sequence). Between the trimmed V and J ends, which lost 0 bases and 11 bases, there was a span of 8 bases. The CDR3 extends over 11 amino acids. The CDR3 DNA reads TGTGCCAGCAGCTTGGCTGGAGAGGCTTTCTTT. Translating it yields CASSLAGEAFF. The full variable domain, completed using reference TRBV5-5 and TRBJ1-1, is DAGVTQSPTHLIKTRGQQVTLRCSPISGHKSVSWYQQVLGQGPQFIFQYYEKEERGRGNFPDRFSARQFPNYSSELNVNALLLGDSALYLCASSLAGEAFFGQGTRLTVV.

The gene calls are TRBV9 and TRBJ2-7; D unresolved. The CDR3 covers 14 residues. CDR1 SGDLS and CDR2 YYNGEE come from the germline V gene. V was cut by 0 bases and J by 2 bases, with 9 bases left in between. The CDR3 region has the DNA TGTGCCAGCAGCGTAGGAGGAGCCCCCTACGAGCAGTACTTC. Its translation is CASSVGGAPYEQYF.

The chain carries TRBV15 and TRBJ2-7, with D possibly TRBD2 on 5 matching bases. Trimming left V 4 bases short and J 4 bases short, with 11 bases between. Germline CDR1 and CDR2: LNHNV and YYDKDF (reference sequence). This CDR3 has 13 amino acids. The DNA of the CDR3 is TGTGCCACCAGCAAACTAGTGCAGTACGAGCAGTACTTC. Translated: CATSKLVQYEQYF.

The CDR3 DNA reads TGTGCCAGCAGCTTAAGCCTAGCGGGAGTAGGGGAGCAGTACTTC. This gives the protein CASSLSLAGVGEQYF. This rearrangement joins TRBV11-2 to TRBJ2-7, with 10 positions matching TRBD2. The germline CDR1 and CDR2 sequences are SGHAT and FQNNGV. The CDR3 is 15 residues long. V trimming: 2 bases; J trimming: 7 bases; junction bases outside the gene matches: 8.

The rearrangement joins TRBV7-9 to TRBJ1-2; D gene unclear. This CDR3 spans 13 amino acids. Germline V gene data show CDR1 as SEHNR and CDR2 as FQNEAQ (reference sequence). V was trimmed by 1 base and J by 8 bases, leaving 11 bases between them. As DNA, the CDR3 is TGTGCCAGCAGCTTAGGGACCGTCTACGGCTACACCTTC. It translates to CASSLGTVYGYTF.

The V and J genes are TRBV5-5 and TRBJ1-5; D remains ambiguous. Germline V CDR1 and CDR2: SGHKS, YYEKEE (reference sequence). This CDR3 contains 15 residues. The V end lost 0 bases, the J end lost 3 bases, and 10 bases lay between the germline ends. The CDR3 sequence is CASSLEGRSNQPQHF. The CDR3 DNA follows: TGTGCCAGCAGCTTGGAGGGCCGGTCCAATCAGCCCCAGCATTTT.

This clone was recorded once. J is TRBJ2-6 and V is TRBV6-1; D not certain. The germline CDR1 and CDR2 sequences are MNHNS and SASEGT. The CDR3 runs 15 residues. The V end lost 0 bases, the J end lost 0 bases, and 3 bases lay between the germline ends. CDR3 sequence reads: CASSEASSGANVLTF. CDR3 nucleotides: TGTGCCAGCAGTGAAGCGAGCTCTGGGGCCAACGTCCTGACTTTC.

This chain connects TRBV7-8 to TRBJ2-2, with 13 positions matching TRBD2. V lost 5 bases to trimming and J lost 1 base; unmatched junction nucleotides: 4. Germline V lookup: CDR1 SGHVS, CDR2 FQNEAQ. This CDR3 spans 17 amino acids. The chain's CDR3 is CASSPLAGGENTGELFF. The CDR3 DNA is TGTGCCAGCAGCCCACTAGCGGGAGGGGAGAACACCGGGGAGCTGTTTTTT.

This clone was picked up one time. The chain combines TRBV9 with TRBJ2-1; D ambiguous. Between the trimmed V and J ends, which lost 0 bases and 6 bases, there was a span of 13 bases. The CDR3 extends over 15 amino acids. The V gene's germline CDR1 is SGDLS and CDR2 YYNGEE. Written as DNA, the CDR3 is TGTGCCAGCAGCGTAGATACCGCATCTGGCAATGAGCAGTTCTTC. As protein: CASSVDTASGNEQFF.

This clone was seen just once. The CDR3 reads CASATGQGGTEAFF. CDR3 in DNA: TGTGCCAGCGCAACCGGGCAGGGTGGCACTGAAGCTTTCTTT. The chain combines TRBV28 with TRBJ1-1; D may be TRBD1 (5 bases). Germline CDR1 MDHEN, CDR2 SYDVKM. V lost 8 bases to trimming and J lost 4 bases, with 17 bases between them. CDR3 length equals 14 residues.

The chain carries TRBV19 and TRBJ2-1; 9 bases map to TRBD2. Per the germline V gene, CDR1 is LNHDA and CDR2 is SQIVND (reference sequence). V was clipped by 0 bases and J by 0 bases; unmatched bases: 6. The CDR3 has 18 residues. The CDR3 DNA is TGTGCCAGTAGTATAGATCTGGCTAGCGGGACCTCCTACAATGAGCAGTTCTTC. Its protein product is CASSIDLASGTSYNEQFF.

The genes are TRBV10-3 and TRBJ1-1; D gene uncertain. This CDR3 region has 12 residues. Germline CDR1 ENHRY, CDR2 SYGVKD. V was cut by 0 bases and J by 4 bases, with 3 bases left in between. The CDR3 region has the DNA TGTGCCATCAGTGAGTCACTCACTGAAGCTTTCTTT. Residues: CAISESLTEAFF.

A remark on this clone: The same CDR3 can be traced to other DNA sequences in this sample. The chain links TRBV5-6 to TRBJ2-1, with D unresolved. Looked up from germline, CDR1 is SGHDT and CDR2 is YYEEEE. The length of the CDR3 is 11 residues. The V and J ends lost 7 bases and 6 bases respectively, with 8 bases between them. This chain's CDR3 is CASSLTNEQFF. The CDR3, as DNA: TGTGCCAGCTCCTTAACCAATGAGCAGTTCTTC.

The gene calls are TRBV5-1 and TRBJ2-5; either TRBD1 or TRBD2 may supply D (5 bases each). Germline-derived CDR1 and CDR2 are SGHRS and YFSETQ. V lost 4 bases to trimming and J lost 4 bases, with 17 bases between them. The CDR3 loop spans 15 amino acids. The CDR3 region has the DNA TGCGCCAGCAGCCTCGAGGGCACAGGATTAGAGACCCAGTACTTC. Translation gives CASSLEGTGLETQYF.

The V and J genes are TRBV27 and TRBJ2-7, with TRBD2 matching over 11 bases. V shed 3 bases and J 0 bases; nucleotides not matched to a gene: 7. CDR1 MNHEY and CDR2 SMNVEV come from the germline V gene (reference sequence). This CDR3 is 17 amino acids long. The CDR3 loop reads CASSLGGGLADSYEQYF. As DNA, the CDR3 is TGTGCCAGCAGTTTGGGGGGGGGACTAGCGGACTCCTACGAGCAGTACTTC.

This chain links TRBV28 with TRBJ1-1; 7 positions match TRBD1. The V and J ends lost 2 bases and 0 bases, in that order; junction bases with no gene match: 6. Germline CDR1 and CDR2: MDHEN and SYDVKM. This CDR3 is 16 amino acids long. In nucleotides, the CDR3 is TGTGCCAGCAGTTTAGGGCTGACAGGGCTGAACACTGAAGCTTTCTTT. This translates into CASSLGLTGLNTEAFF.

This clone was detected once. The chain carries TRBV5-6 and TRBJ1-1; no reliable D call. The V gene's germline CDR1 is SGHDT and CDR2 YYEEEE. The length of the CDR3 is 16 residues. Trimming shortened V by 1 base and J by 1 base, and 14 bases separated the two germline ends. The CDR3 nucleotides are TGTGCCAGCAGCTTGCCCGTCGGGATCTCGAACACTGAAGCTTTCTTT. It translates to CASSLPVGISNTEAFF.